These 22 T cell receptor beta chains originate from one sample sequenced in a study of cytomegalovirus exposure and HLA in healthy donors (dated by TCRdb to 2015 to 2018). The receptor library was made with the immunoSEQ multiplex PCR assay. For the multiplex PCR, a mixture combining 60 forward primers for TCR Vbeta segments and 13 reverse primers for TCR Jbeta segments was used. TCRdb's version of the immuneACCESS table is confined to in-frame rearrangements and falls short of the full clone set. An unresolved V gene accounts for under half of the shortfall where checked; the remainder is of unknown origin. For this sample there are roughly 100,000 clones; almost 85% appear just once. The top ten constitute around 6% of the sample. Sequencing was carried out using PBMCs. Receptor source: a woman aged 18-35 years in good health and CMV-seropositive.

V gene TRBV7-9 combines with J gene TRBJ2-7; TRBD2 might be the D (6 bases). V lost 3 bases to trimming and J lost 4 bases, with 10 bases between them. CDR1 and CDR2 (germline): SEHNR, FQNEAQ (reference sequence). The CDR3 sequence is 13 residues long. CDR3 region: CASSLLGGYEQYF. The CDR3 nucleotides are TGTGCCAGCAGCTTGCTGGGGGGTTACGAGCAGTACTTC.

The chain joins TRBV7-9 to TRBJ2-7; 7 positions agree with TRBD1. Looked up from germline, CDR1 is SEHNR and CDR2 is FQNEAQ (reference sequence). The CDR3 sequence is 14 residues long. After removal of 5 bases from V and 0 bases from J, the junction contained 4 bases not matched to a gene. The CDR3 reads CASSARGSSYEQYF. CDR3 nucleotide sequence: TGTGCCAGCAGCGCCAGGGGGTCCTCCTACGAGCAGTACTTC.

This chain joins TRBV28 and TRBJ1-3, with 8 bases matching TRBD1. Trimming cost V 7 bases and J 0 bases; bases outside gene matches: 5. This CDR3 region has 15 residues. The V gene's germline CDR1 is MDHEN and CDR2 SYDVKM. CDR3 nucleotides: TGTGCCAGCATGGGGGACAGGTTCTCTGGAAACACCATATATTTT. Translated, it gives CASMGDRFSGNTIYF.

V gene TRBV5-4 combines with J gene TRBJ2-7; 9 positions agree with TRBD2. This CDR3 contains 15 residues. Trimming removed 1 base from V and 5 bases from J; junction bases left unmatched: 7. The V gene's germline CDR1 is SGHNT and CDR2 YYREEE (reference sequence). The DNA for the CDR3 is TGTGCCAGCAGCTTGCGCGGGAGGGCGGGTGACGAGCAGTACTTC. Protein sequence: CASSLRGRAGDEQYF.

The CDR3 sequence: CSASQGRVEQYF. The CDR3 region has the DNA TGCAGCGCCTCCCAGGGGAGGGTCGAGCAGTACTTC. This chain joins TRBV29-1 and TRBJ2-5; possible D gene TRBD2, 7 bases. The end of the DNA aligns better with TRBJ2-7, so the J call may be wrong. The CDR3 loop spans 12 amino acids. Germline V gene sequence: CDR1 SQVTM, CDR2 ANQGSEA.

The V and J genes are TRBV30 and TRBJ2-3; D remains ambiguous. Trimming removed 4 bases at V and 4 bases at J, with 12 bases between. The CDR3 covers 13 residues. CDR1 is GTSNPN and CDR2 is SVGIG in the germline V gene (reference sequence). This chain's CDR3 is CAWTSIAPDTQYF. CDR3 DNA sequence: TGTGCCTGGACTAGTATCGCCCCAGATACGCAGTATTTT.

This chain connects TRBV7-9 to TRBJ1-1; D is unresolved. Germline CDR1 is SEHNR and CDR2 is FQNEAQ (reference sequence). CDR3 size: 13 residues. Trimming cost V 3 bases and J 1 base, with 6 bases left between them. The DNA for the CDR3 is TGTGCCAGCAGCTTCTACGGGAACACTGAAGCTTTCTTT. This gives the protein CASSFYGNTEAFF.

This clone was found once. The rearrangement links TRBV7-9 to TRBJ2-1; D call uncertain. Per germline, CDR1 SEHNR and CDR2 FQNEAQ (reference sequence). The germline V and J ends were trimmed by 5 bases and 8 bases, with 10 bases remaining between them. The CDR3 is 12 residues long. Here the CDR3 reads CASSGRYDEQFF. In nucleotides, the CDR3 is TGTGCCAGCAGCGGCAGATATGATGAGCAGTTCTTC.

The J gene is TRBJ1-2, the V gene TRBV11-2, with D possibly TRBD1 on 5 matching bases. Per germline, CDR1 SGHAT and CDR2 FQNNGV. V dropped 5 bases and J dropped 1 base, with 17 bases sitting between them. CDR3 size: 16 residues. The CDR3 region has the DNA TGTGCCAGCAGCGACCGGACACTGACTTATAACTATGGCTACACCTTC. This gives the protein CASSDRTLTYNYGYTF. Looking up the rest from reference TRBV11-2 and TRBJ1-2 gives the full variable domain: EAGVAQSPRYKIIEKRQSVAFWCNPISGHATLYWYQQILGQGPKLLIQFQNNGVVDDSQLPKDRFSAERLKGVDSTLKIQPAKLEDSAVYLCASSDRTLTYNYGYTFGSGTRLTVV.

The chain is built from TRBV6-5 and TRBJ1-1, with D perhaps TRBD1 (6 bases). The V gene lost 4 bases and the J gene lost 9 bases, with 18 bases spanning the gap. CDR1 is MNHEY and CDR2 is SVGAGI in the germline V gene. The CDR3 consists of 14 residues. The CDR3 is CASSSVPGQFQAFF. The CDR3, as DNA: TGTGCCAGCAGTTCCGTCCCGGGACAATTTCAAGCTTTCTTT.

The chain combines TRBV18 with TRBJ2-2; D gene unclear. The CDR3 has 11 amino acids. The germline V gene encodes CDR1 KGHSH and CDR2 LQKENI. Trimming pared 8 bases from V and 3 bases from J, leaving 4 bases between. The CDR3 DNA is TGTGCCAGCACGGACACCGGGGAGCTGTTTTTT. This codes for CASTDTGELFF. The full variable domain, completed using reference TRBV18 and TRBJ2-2, is NAGVMQNPRHLVRRRGQEARLRCSPMKGHSHVYWYRQLPEEGLKFMVYLQKENIIDESGMPKERFSAEFPKEGPSILRIQQVVRGDSAAYFCASTDTGELFFGEGSRLTVL.

This clone was seen at least ten times. The CDR3 DNA sequence: TGTGCCAGCAGTGAACAGACTGCGGGGAATGAAAAACTGTTTTTT. The encoded protein is CASSEQTAGNEKLFF. The V gene is TRBV2, the J gene TRBJ1-4; D unresolved. CDR1 SNHLY and CDR2 FYNNEI come from the germline V gene. V dropped 2 bases and J dropped 5 bases, with 12 bases sitting between them. CDR3 length: 15 residues.

In nucleotides, the CDR3 is TGTGCCAGCAGCGCAACAGGGTGGAATTCACCCCTCCACTTT. Translation: CASSATGWNSPLHF. This rearrangement joins TRBV9 to TRBJ1-6, with D maybe TRBD1 (6 bases). There are 14 residues in the CDR3. Trimming stripped 3 bases from V and 7 bases from J, with 11 bases between. From germline, CDR1 is SGDLS and CDR2 YYNGEE.

The chain links TRBV11-2 to TRBJ2-5; the D gene is possibly TRBD2 (6 bases). Trimming cost V 5 bases and J 5 bases, with 15 bases left between them. Germline assignment: CDR1 SGHAT and CDR2 FQNNGV. The CDR3 spans 14 residues. The CDR3 spells CASSPGVPRETQYF. CDR3 nucleotides: TGTGCCAGCAGCCCGGGGGTCCCACGGGAGACCCAGTACTTC.

The chain recombines TRBV5-1 with TRBJ1-1; D unclear. Per the germline V gene, CDR1 is SGHRS and CDR2 is YFSETQ. The CDR3 contains 14 residues. Trimming removed 4 bases at V and 4 bases at J, with 14 bases between. This chain's CDR3 is CASSPSSPGTEAFF. DNA of the CDR3: TGCGCCAGCAGCCCGAGCTCCCCAGGCACTGAAGCTTTCTTT.

V and J are TRBV2 and TRBJ2-4; 8 bases match TRBD2. The junction had 2 bases not matched to a gene; V was cut back by 3 bases and J by 4 bases. This CDR3 contains 14 residues. CDR1 is SNHLY and CDR2 is FYNNEI in the germline V gene. CDR3 nucleotides: TGTGCCAGCAGTGATGAGCGGGGGAAAAACATTCAGTACTTC. This encodes CASSDERGKNIQYF.

The CDR3: CSVAAGLDTQYF. In nucleotides, the CDR3 is TGCAGCGTTGCCGCGGGATTAGATACGCAGTATTTT. This chain uses TRBV29-1 with TRBJ2-3; a possible D gene is TRBD2 (6 bases). The V end lost 4 bases, the J end lost 5 bases, and 10 bases lay between the germline ends. Germline V gene lookup returns CDR1 SQVTM and CDR2 ANQGSEA. This CDR3 has 12 residues.

The chain links TRBV7-2 to TRBJ2-1; TRBD2 matches 7 bases. Per germline, CDR1 SGHTA and CDR2 FQGNSA. CDR3 length: 11 amino acids. V shed 5 bases and J 13 bases; nucleotides not matched to a gene: 5. In DNA, the CDR3 is TGTGCCAGCAGCCCAGGACTAGACCAGTTCTTC. This translates into CASSPGLDQFF.

The rearrangement uses TRBV5-1 and TRBJ2-5; a weak D match, TRBD1 (5 bases). Germline V CDR1 and CDR2: SGHRS, YFSETQ. This CDR3 region has 13 residues. V was trimmed by 7 bases and J by 5 bases, leaving 15 bases between them. The CDR3 sequence is CASGGAADETQYF. CDR3 DNA: TGCGCCAGCGGTGGGGCGGCCGATGAGACCCAGTACTTC.

V gene TRBV9 combines with J gene TRBJ2-3; 11 bases agree with TRBD2. Germline V gene sequence: CDR1 SGDLS, CDR2 YYNGEE. This CDR3 comprises 16 residues. The trim removed 3 bases at V and 6 bases at J, leaving 9 bases unmatched. Written as DNA, the CDR3 is TGTGCCAGCAGCGCGGTAGCGGGGGGGCCTCAGGATACGCAGTATTTT. Amino acids: CASSAVAGGPQDTQYF.

This chain links TRBV5-6 with TRBJ2-7; TRBD2 matches at 7 bases. The CDR3 totals 15 residues. The J segment lost 6 bases and the V segment lost 4 bases, leaving 13 bases of the junction unmatched. Germline V gene sequence: CDR1 SGHDT, CDR2 YYEEEE. Here the CDR3 DNA reads TGTGCCAGCAGCGATGGGGAGGGGTTGGGGGGCGAGCAGTACTTC. Translated, it gives CASSDGEGLGGEQYF.

This rearrangement joins TRBV11-2 to TRBJ2-7; D might be TRBD1 (6 bases). Trimming took off 3 bases at V and 4 bases at J, with 19 bases between the two ends. The CDR3 extends over 16 amino acids. Germline CDR1 SGHAT, CDR2 FQNNGV. The CDR3: CASSFPTGTYNYEQYF. For the CDR3, the DNA is TGTGCCAGCAGCTTCCCAACCGGGACATACAATTACGAGCAGTACTTC.